The entry below describes one TCR beta chain. This record belongs to a study of cytomegalovirus exposure and HLA in healthy donors. As for the study in general: The study placed 70% to 85% of its roughly 410 genotyped donors in the Caucasian-associated ancestry cluster.

The length of the CDR3 is 13 residues. CDR1 and CDR2 from the germline V gene are SGHRS and YFSETQ. Trimming shortened V by 2 bases and J by 7 bases, and 9 bases separated the two germline ends. It was with 60 Vbeta and 13 Jbeta primers that the PCR ran. Sequenced by immunoSEQ multiplex PCR; TCRdb stores in-frame clones only, minus some. The data show some 150,000 clones, under 85% seen once. The source material was PBMCs. This receptor was taken from a female donor in good health and CMV-seronegative. This chain joins TRBV5-1 and TRBJ2-2; D remains unclear. The CDR3 DNA follows: TGCGCCAGCAGCTTTAGTGCTGGCGGGGAGCTGTTTTTT. As protein: CASSFSAGGELFF.